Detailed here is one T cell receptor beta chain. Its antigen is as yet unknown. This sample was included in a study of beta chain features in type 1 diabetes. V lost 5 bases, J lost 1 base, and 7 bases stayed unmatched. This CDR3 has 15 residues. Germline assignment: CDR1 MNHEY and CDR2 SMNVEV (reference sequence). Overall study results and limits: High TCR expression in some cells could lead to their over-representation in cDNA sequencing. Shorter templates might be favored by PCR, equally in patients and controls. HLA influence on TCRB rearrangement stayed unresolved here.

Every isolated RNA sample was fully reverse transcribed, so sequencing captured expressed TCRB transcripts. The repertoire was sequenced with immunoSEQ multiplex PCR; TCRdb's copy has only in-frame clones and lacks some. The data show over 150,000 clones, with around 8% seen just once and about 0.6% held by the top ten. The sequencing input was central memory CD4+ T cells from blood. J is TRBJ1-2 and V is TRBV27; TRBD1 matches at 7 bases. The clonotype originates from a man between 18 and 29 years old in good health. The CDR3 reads CASSNRGFDNYGYTF. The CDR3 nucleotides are TGTGCCAGCAGTAACAGGGGTTTTGATAACTATGGCTACACCTTC.